One sample yielded the 30 T cell receptor beta chains listed below, sequenced in a study of T cells in Graves' hyperthyroidism and ophthalmopathy (dated by TCRdb to about 2019). The library came from multiplex PCR. Instrument on record: Illumina HiSeq 2000. The TCR beta CDR3 regions were amplified from RNA transcripts. The first round of RT-PCR for the TCR CDR3 was performed with the HTBI primer set and the Qiagen OneStep RT-PCR kit. TCRdb reran the public reads through fastp at Q25 and MiXCR, keeping productive beta chains. CDR3 protein duplicates are merged, each entry listing the most common genes and DNA. Across this sample there are roughly 800,000 distinct CDR3 sequences, with 35% to 45% seen only once. Approximately 10% of the sample belongs to the ten largest clones. The sample comprised blood. These receptors originate from a man aged 18 to 30 with Graves' hyperthyroidism.

This clonotype has ten or more counts. The chain couples TRBV5-1 to TRBJ1-2; D call uncertain. The CDR3 loop spans 11 amino acids. Germline V lookup: CDR1 SGHRS, CDR2 YFSETQ. Trimming took 4 bases from V and 14 from J, leaving 15 bases between them. In DNA, the CDR3 is TGCGCCAGCAGCCAACTATTCGGGTGGACCTTC. It codes for CASSQLFGWTF.

The chain combines TRBV7-2 with TRBJ2-7; TRBD2 is a possible D gene (7 bases). The CDR3 contains 13 residues. V was trimmed by 6 bases and J by 5 bases, leaving 14 bases between them. Looked up from germline, CDR1 is SGHTA and CDR2 is FQGNSA. CDR3 nucleotide sequence: TGTGCCAGCAGAAAGGGGGGGTTGCACGAGCAGTACTTC. As protein: CASRKGGLHEQYF.

The sample holds a few counts of this clonotype. CDR3 amino acids: CSARDGYSNQPQHF. The DNA for the CDR3 is TGCAGTGCTAGGGACGGGTATAGCAATCAGCCCCAGCATTTT. This chain connects TRBV20-1 to TRBJ1-5, with D hard to call. This CDR3 is 14 amino acids long. Germline loops: CDR1 DFQATT, CDR2 SNEGSKA (reference sequence). The V end lost 3 bases, the J end lost 0 bases, and 9 bases lay between the germline ends.

This sequence joins TRBV12-3 or TRBV12-4 and TRBJ1-6, with 8 bases identical to TRBD1. V dropped 6 bases and J dropped 10; count of bases not matched to a gene: 11. This CDR3 is built from 15 residues. Here the CDR3 DNA reads TGTGCCAGCAGCGCAGGACAGGGAGCCGGATCACCCCTCCACTTT. Its protein is CASSAGQGAGSPLHF.

The V gene is TRBV2, the J gene TRBJ1-6; unclear D gene. Germline lookup yields CDR1 SNHLY and CDR2 FYNNEI. The V end lost 11 bases, the J end lost 4 bases, and 15 bases lay between the germline ends. The CDR3 sequence is 14 residues long. For the CDR3, the DNA is TGTGCCTGGAGTTACGGGAATTATAATTCACCCCTCCACTTT. Its translation: CAWSYGNYNSPLHF.

With regard to this clonotype: One end of the junction is discordant with germline, which a read error may explain. V is TRBV10-2 and J is TRBJ2-7, with 11 bases aligning to TRBD2. The CDR3 is made up of 16 amino acids. Germline CDR1 is WSHSY and CDR2 is SAAADI. The CDR3 DNA reads as TGTGCCAGCAGTCTGAGGACTAGCGGGTCCGCCTACGAGCAGTACTTC. Its translation: CASSLRTSGSAYEQYF.

This chain links TRBV7-9 with TRBJ2-7, with TRBD2 matching over 10 bases. This CDR3 is 15 amino acids long. Germline V lookup: CDR1 SEHNR, CDR2 FQNEAQ (reference sequence). The ends lost 5 bases at V and 7 bases at J; junction bases unmatched: 11. The CDR3 region is CASSTSSGRVMEQYF. CDR3 DNA sequence: TGTGCCAGCAGCACCAGCAGCGGGAGGGTTATGGAGCAGTACTTC.

This clonotype occurred a few times. This chain uses TRBV2 with TRBJ1-4; 8 bases fit TRBD1. Germline V lookup: CDR1 SNHLY, CDR2 FYNNEI. There are 17 residues in the CDR3. V was pared by 6 bases and J by 0 bases, with 9 bases of the junction left unmatched. The DNA of the CDR3 is TGTGCCAGCAGGGGTTTTGGACAGGGAGCAACTAATGAAAAACTGTTTTTT. The encoded protein is CASRGFGQGATNEKLFF.

This clonotype was observed many times. The chain is built from TRBV10-2 and TRBJ2-7; D remains ambiguous. V was trimmed by 8 bases and J by 0 bases, leaving 8 bases between them. CDR3 size: 12 residues. Germline V gene sequence: CDR1 WSHSY, CDR2 SAAADI. CDR3 bases: TGCGCCAGCGGGCAGGACTCCTACGAGCAGTACTTC. This gives the protein CASGQDSYEQYF.

The chain employs TRBV10-3 and TRBJ1-1; D gene unclear. The germline V gene has CDR1 ENHRY and CDR2 SYGVKD. Trimming shortened V by 3 bases and J by 0 bases, and 17 bases separated the two germline ends. The CDR3 is 17 amino acids. The CDR3 loop reads CAISDLGRADMNTEAFF. CDR3 sequence (DNA): TGTGCCATCAGTGACCTAGGGCGGGCAGACATGAACACTGAAGCTTTCTTT.

This clonotype occurred many times. The V gene is TRBV20-1, the J gene TRBJ1-2, with 7 bases matching TRBD1. V lost 5 bases and J lost 2; bases outside the gene matches: 8. The V gene's germline CDR1 is DFQATT and CDR2 SNEGSKA (reference sequence). The length of the CDR3 is 14 residues. CDR3 sequence: CSAQTGNSNYGYTF. The CDR3 DNA follows: TGCAGTGCTCAGACAGGGAATTCCAACTATGGCTACACCTTC.

This clonotype was seen ten or more times. The chain carries TRBV29-1 and TRBJ1-1; possible D gene TRBD1, 6 bases. V lost 4 bases, J lost 7 bases, and 13 bases lay in between. The CDR3 runs 12 residues. Germline CDR1 SQVTM, CDR2 ANQGSEA. Here the CDR3 reads CSVGAGAGEAFF. The CDR3 DNA follows: TGCAGCGTTGGAGCGGGGGCCGGTGAAGCTTTCTTT.

This clonotype was recorded many times. The rearrangement links TRBV7-9 to TRBJ1-4; D is undetermined. Trimming took off 8 bases at V and 7 bases at J, with 14 bases between the two ends. This CDR3 contains 13 residues. Germline CDR1 and CDR2: SEHNR and FQNEAQ (reference sequence). The chain's CDR3 is CASGDSEGEKLFF. DNA for the CDR3: TGTGCCAGCGGAGATTCGGAGGGTGAAAAACTGTTTTTT.

This clonotype was found many times. The CDR3 loop reads CASSGKGSHEQYF. The CDR3 DNA reads as TGTGCCAGCAGCGGGAAGGGGTCGCACGAGCAGTACTTC. The chain couples TRBV9 to TRBJ2-7, with D perhaps TRBD1 (5 bases). Per the germline V gene, CDR1 is SGDLS and CDR2 is YYNGEE. This CDR3 contains 13 residues. Deletions cut 3 bases from V and 5 bases from J, with 12 bases between.

The rearrangement uses TRBV20-1 and TRBJ1-6; 8 bases agree with TRBD1. The J segment lost 11 bases and the V segment lost 1 base, leaving 10 bases of the junction unmatched. CDR1 is DFQATT, CDR2 SNEGSKA, per germline (reference sequence). CDR3 length: 15 amino acids. The CDR3 protein is CSARVPGGGNPPLHF. In DNA form, the CDR3 reads TGCAGTGCTAGAGTTCCAGGGGGCGGAAATCCACCCCTCCACTTT.

The CDR3 DNA is TGTGCCATCAGCGCCGGGACAGGAAATGGCTACACCTTC. Its protein product is CAISAGTGNGYTF. This chain connects TRBV10-3 to TRBJ1-2; TRBD1 agrees at 8 bases. The CDR3 is 13 residues long. The V segment lost 6 bases and the J segment 6 bases; nucleotides outside the gene matches: 6. Germline V gives CDR1 ENHRY, CDR2 SYGVKD.

The chain is built from TRBV7-2 and TRBJ2-7, with a tentative D call TRBD1 (6 bases). V shed 6 bases and J shed 7 bases, with 28 bases lying between them. CDR3 length equals 17 residues. CDR1 is SGHTA and CDR2 is FQGNSA in the germline V gene. CDR3 residues: CASRTRGSWQGIGEQYF. DNA of the CDR3: TGTGCCAGCAGAACAAGGGGGTCTTGGCAGGGGATAGGGGAGCAGTACTTC. Full variable domain (outside the CDR3, taken from reference TRBV7-2 and TRBJ2-7): GAGVSQSPSNKVTEKGKDVELRCDPISGHTALYWYRQSLGQGLEFLIYFQGNSAPDKSGLPSDRFSAERTGGSVSTLTIQRTQQEDSAVYLCASRTRGSWQGIGEQYFGPGTRLTVT.

In this sample, this clonotype turned up a few times. V is TRBV7-3 and J is TRBJ1-5, with 7 bases lining up with TRBD1. CDR1 and CDR2 from the germline V gene are SGHTA and FQGTGA. The V gene end was trimmed by 5 bases and the J gene end by 15 bases; junction bases not matched to a gene: 19. The CDR3 spans 15 residues. CDR3 sequence (DNA): TGTGCCAGCAGCCCAAACTTACGGGGACAGATCACCCGGCATTTT. Its translation is CASSPNLRGQITRHF.

Only a few counts were recorded for this clonotype. This chain connects TRBV7-8 to TRBJ2-5, with TRBD1 matching 9 bases. V trimming: 1 base; J trimming: 5 bases; junction bases outside the gene matches: 5. The V gene's germline CDR1 is SGHVS and CDR2 FQNEAQ. The length of the CDR3 is 15 residues. CDR3: CASSLGTGVMETQYF. CDR3 in DNA: TGTGCCAGCAGCTTAGGGACAGGGGTAATGGAGACCCAGTACTTC.

The rearrangement joins TRBV7-2 to TRBJ2-3; the D gene is possibly TRBD2 (6 bases). There are 14 residues in the CDR3. Per germline, CDR1 SGHTA and CDR2 FQGNSA. Trimming removed 4 bases at V and 6 bases at J, with 14 bases between. DNA for the CDR3: TGTGCCAGCAGCTCCCCGGCCCGGGGGGATACGCAGTATTTT. Its protein is CASSSPARGDTQYF.

This clonotype was recorded at least ten times. This chain links TRBV24-1 with TRBJ1-5, with 9 bases aligning to TRBD1. The junction had 6 bases not matched to a gene; V was cut back by 4 bases and J by 3 bases. CDR1 and CDR2 from the germline V gene are KGHDR and SFDVKD. The length of the CDR3 is 16 residues. The CDR3 loop is CATSDTIQGANQPQHF. CDR3 bases: TGTGCCACCAGTGACACCATACAGGGGGCCAATCAGCCCCAGCATTTT.

This clonotype has a count of ten or more. This chain links TRBV20-1 with TRBJ2-5; D gene uncertain. Germline loops: CDR1 DFQATT, CDR2 SNEGSKA (reference sequence). The CDR3 has 12 residues. Trimming removed 5 bases at V and 0 bases at J, with 7 bases between. The CDR3 nucleotides are TGCAGTGCTGACAACTACCAAGAGACCCAGTACTTC. This sequence encodes CSADNYQETQYF.

The chain employs TRBV5-1 and TRBJ1-5; D is unclear. The CDR3 is 14 residues long. Per germline, CDR1 SGHRS and CDR2 YFSETQ. Trimming left V 4 bases short and J 9 bases short, with 17 bases between. CDR3 amino acids: CASSPHTDRGPQHF. The CDR3 coding sequence is TGCGCCAGCAGCCCCCACACGGACCGGGGGCCCCAGCATTTT. The variable domain in full, with the rest retrieved from reference TRBV5-1 and TRBJ1-5, is KAGVTQTPRYLIKTRGQQVTLSCSPISGHRSVSWYQQTPGQGLQFLFEYFSETQRNKGNFPGRFSGRQFSNSRSEMNVSTLELGDSALYLCASSPHTDRGPQHFGDGTRLSIL.

In this sample, this clonotype turned up many times. The V gene is TRBV5-1, the J gene TRBJ1-6; the match to TRBD1 covers 8 bases. The V segment lost 7 bases and the J segment 5 bases; nucleotides outside the gene matches: 2. This CDR3 contains 13 residues. Germline assignment: CDR1 SGHRS and CDR2 YFSETQ. The CDR3 here is CASGQGNNSPLHF. Here the CDR3 DNA reads TGCGCCAGCGGACAGGGCAATAATTCACCCCTCCACTTT.

This clonotype was detected many times. The chain employs TRBV29-1 and TRBJ2-7; 14 positions agree with TRBD2. The V gene's germline CDR1 is SQVTM and CDR2 ANQGSEA. V was pared by 6 bases and J by 2 bases, with 9 bases of the junction left unmatched. The CDR3 consists of 16 residues. The CDR3 here is CSVEGTSGSGAYEQYF. Written as DNA, the CDR3 is TGCAGCGTCGAGGGGACTAGCGGGAGTGGAGCCTACGAGCAGTACTTC.

This chain joins TRBV30 and TRBJ1-1; D not resolved. Trimming removed 0 bases from V and 6 bases from J, with 11 bases in between. CDR3 length: 13 amino acids. The germline CDR1 and CDR2 sequences are GTSNPN and SVGIG (reference sequence). The CDR3 DNA reads TGTGCCTGGAGTGTAGACGGAGGCGCTGAAGCTTTCTTT. Translation gives CAWSVDGGAEAFF.

V is TRBV2 and J is TRBJ1-6; D ambiguous. Germline CDR1 is SNHLY and CDR2 is FYNNEI. The CDR3 covers 14 residues. V lost 6 bases, J lost 5 bases, and 11 bases lay in between. Written as DNA, the CDR3 is TGTGCCAGCAGCCCAGGTAGCGATAATTCACCCCTCCACTTT. It is translated as CASSPGSDNSPLHF.

There are a few counts of this clonotype. The chain carries TRBV6-6 and TRBJ2-7; D is possibly TRBD1 (6 bases). The CDR3 is 14 residues long. CDR1 and CDR2 (germline): MNHNY, SVGAGI (reference sequence). The germline V and J ends were trimmed by 2 bases and 0 bases, with 8 bases remaining between them. Here the CDR3 reads CASSYAGASYEQYF. The CDR3 region has the DNA TGTGCCAGCAGTTACGCAGGGGCCTCCTACGAGCAGTACTTC.

CDR3 nucleotide sequence: TGTGCCATCAGCAGACTAGCAGTCACCGGGGAGCTGTTTTTT. The encoded protein is CAISRLAVTGELFF. The V call is TRBV10-3, the J call TRBJ2-2, with TRBD2 matching over 7 bases. After removal of 6 bases from V and 4 bases from J, the junction contained 5 bases not matched to a gene. The CDR3 runs 14 residues. Germline assignment: CDR1 ENHRY and CDR2 SYGVKD.

This chain uses TRBV19 with TRBJ1-2; D is ambiguous. Between the trimmed V and J ends, which lost 6 bases and 3 bases, there was a span of 8 bases. The CDR3 is 12 residues long. From germline, CDR1 is LNHDA and CDR2 SQIVND (reference sequence). The DNA for the CDR3 is TGTGCCAGTAGCAGACAAGACTATGGCTACACCTTC. Its protein is CASSRQDYGYTF.